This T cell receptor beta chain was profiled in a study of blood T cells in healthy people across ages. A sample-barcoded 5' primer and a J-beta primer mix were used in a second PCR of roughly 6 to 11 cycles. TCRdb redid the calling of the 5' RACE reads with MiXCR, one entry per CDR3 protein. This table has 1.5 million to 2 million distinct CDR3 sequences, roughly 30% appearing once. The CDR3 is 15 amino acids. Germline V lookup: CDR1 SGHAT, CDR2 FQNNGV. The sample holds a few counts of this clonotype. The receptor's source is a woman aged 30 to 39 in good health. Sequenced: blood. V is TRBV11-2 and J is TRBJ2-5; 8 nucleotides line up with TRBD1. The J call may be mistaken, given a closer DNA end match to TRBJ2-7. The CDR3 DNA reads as TGTGCCAGCAGCATGCCAGGGGGCTTTACCTACGAGCAGTACTTC. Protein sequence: CASSMPGGFTYEQYF.